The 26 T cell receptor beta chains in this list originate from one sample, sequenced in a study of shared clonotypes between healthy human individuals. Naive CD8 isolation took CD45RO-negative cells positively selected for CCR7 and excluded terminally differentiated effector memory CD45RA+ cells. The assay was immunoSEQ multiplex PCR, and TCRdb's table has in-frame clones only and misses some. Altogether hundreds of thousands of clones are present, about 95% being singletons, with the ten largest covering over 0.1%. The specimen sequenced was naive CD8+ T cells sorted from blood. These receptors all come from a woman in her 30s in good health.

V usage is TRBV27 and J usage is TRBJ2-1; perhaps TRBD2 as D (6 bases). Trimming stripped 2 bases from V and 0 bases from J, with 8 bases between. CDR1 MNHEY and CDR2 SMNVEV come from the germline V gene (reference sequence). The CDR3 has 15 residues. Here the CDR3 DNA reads TGTGCCAGCAGTTTAGGAGGGTTCTCCTACAATGAGCAGTTCTTC. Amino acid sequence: CASSLGGFSYNEQFF.

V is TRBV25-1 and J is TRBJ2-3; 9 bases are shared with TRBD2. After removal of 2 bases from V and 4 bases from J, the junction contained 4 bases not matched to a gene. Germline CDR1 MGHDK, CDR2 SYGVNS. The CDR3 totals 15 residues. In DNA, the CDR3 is TGTGCCAGCAGTGAAGATAGCGGGAGTTCAGATACGCAGTATTTT. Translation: CASSEDSGSSDTQYF.

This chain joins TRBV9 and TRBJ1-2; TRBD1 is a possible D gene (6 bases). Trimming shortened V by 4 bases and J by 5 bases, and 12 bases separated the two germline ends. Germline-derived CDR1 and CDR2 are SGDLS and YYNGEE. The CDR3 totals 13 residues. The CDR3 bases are TGTGCCAGCAGCCTCCGGGACAATTATGGCTACACCTTC. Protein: CASSLRDNYGYTF.

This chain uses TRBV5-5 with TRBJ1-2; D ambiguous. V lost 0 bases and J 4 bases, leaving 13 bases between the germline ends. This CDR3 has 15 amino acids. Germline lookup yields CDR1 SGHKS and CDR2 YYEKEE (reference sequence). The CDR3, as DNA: TGTGCCAGCAGCTTGGGGAGGGATGACGGCTATGGCTACACCTTC. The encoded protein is CASSLGRDDGYGYTF.

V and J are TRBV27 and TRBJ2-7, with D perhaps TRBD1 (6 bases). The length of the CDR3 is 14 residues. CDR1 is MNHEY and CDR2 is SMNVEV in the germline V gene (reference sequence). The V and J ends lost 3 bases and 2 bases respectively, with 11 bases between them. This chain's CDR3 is CASSFTGTPYEQYF. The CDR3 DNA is TGTGCCAGCAGTTTCACCGGGACACCCTACGAGCAGTACTTC.

The CDR3 region is CASSRTSGSEQYF. In DNA, the CDR3 is TGTGCCAGCAGCCGGACTAGCGGGAGCGAGCAGTACTTC. The rearrangement links TRBV5-4 to TRBJ2-7; TRBD2 agrees at 13 bases. Trimming cost V 4 bases and J 6 bases; bases outside gene matches: 1. Germline-derived CDR1 and CDR2 are SGHNT and YYREEE (reference sequence). There are 13 residues in the CDR3.

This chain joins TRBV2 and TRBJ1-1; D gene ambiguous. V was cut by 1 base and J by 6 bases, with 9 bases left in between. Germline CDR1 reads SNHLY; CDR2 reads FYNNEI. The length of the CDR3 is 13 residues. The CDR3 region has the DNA TGTGCCAGCAGTGAAGATCCGTCTTCTGAAGCTTTCTTT. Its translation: CASSEDPSSEAFF.

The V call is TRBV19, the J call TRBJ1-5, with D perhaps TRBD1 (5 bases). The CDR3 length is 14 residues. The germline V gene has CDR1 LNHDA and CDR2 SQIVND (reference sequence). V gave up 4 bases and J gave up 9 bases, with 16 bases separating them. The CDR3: CASSTMRGDVPQHF. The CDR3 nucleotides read TGTGCCAGTAGTACAATGCGGGGCGACGTGCCCCAGCATTTT.

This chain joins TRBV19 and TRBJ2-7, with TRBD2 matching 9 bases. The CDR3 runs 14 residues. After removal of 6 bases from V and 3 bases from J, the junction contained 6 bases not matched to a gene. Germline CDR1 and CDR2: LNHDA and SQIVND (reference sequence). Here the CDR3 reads CASRNSGGNYEQYF. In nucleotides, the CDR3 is TGTGCCAGTAGAAATAGCGGGGGAAACTACGAGCAGTACTTC.

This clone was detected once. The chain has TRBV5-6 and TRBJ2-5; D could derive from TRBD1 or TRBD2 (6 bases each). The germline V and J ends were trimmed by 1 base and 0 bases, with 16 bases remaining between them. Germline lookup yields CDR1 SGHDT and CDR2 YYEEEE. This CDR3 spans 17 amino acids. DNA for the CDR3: TGTGCCAGCAGCTTGAACCGGGGGCTACGGTACCAAGAGACCCAGTACTTC. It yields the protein CASSLNRGLRYQETQYF.

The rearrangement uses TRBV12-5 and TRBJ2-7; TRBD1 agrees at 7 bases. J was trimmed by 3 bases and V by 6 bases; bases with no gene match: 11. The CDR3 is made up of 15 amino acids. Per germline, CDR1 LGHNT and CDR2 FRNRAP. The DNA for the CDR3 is TGTGCTAGTGGCTCAATCCCGGACAGGAGCTACGAGCAGTACTTC. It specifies CASGSIPDRSYEQYF.

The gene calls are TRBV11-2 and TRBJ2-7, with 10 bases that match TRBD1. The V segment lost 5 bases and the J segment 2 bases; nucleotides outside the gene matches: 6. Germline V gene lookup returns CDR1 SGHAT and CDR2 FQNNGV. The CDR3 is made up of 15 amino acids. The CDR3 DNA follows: TGTGCCAGCAGCATCGGGACAGGGGTGGCCTACGAGCAGTACTTC. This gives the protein CASSIGTGVAYEQYF.

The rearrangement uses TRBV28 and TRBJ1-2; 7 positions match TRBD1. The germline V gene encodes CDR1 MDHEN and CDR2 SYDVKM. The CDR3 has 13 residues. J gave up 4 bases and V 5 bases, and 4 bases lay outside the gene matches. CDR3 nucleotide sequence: TGTGCCAGCAGTCCCCAGGGGGTCTATGGCTACACCTTC. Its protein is CASSPQGVYGYTF.

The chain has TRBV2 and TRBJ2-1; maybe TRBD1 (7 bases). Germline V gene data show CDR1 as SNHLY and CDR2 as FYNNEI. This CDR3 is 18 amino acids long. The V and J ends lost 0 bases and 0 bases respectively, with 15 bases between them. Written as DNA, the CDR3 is TGTGCCAGCAGTGAAGCGGAGGGACAGACTACCTCCTACAATGAGCAGTTCTTC. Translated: CASSEAEGQTTSYNEQFF.

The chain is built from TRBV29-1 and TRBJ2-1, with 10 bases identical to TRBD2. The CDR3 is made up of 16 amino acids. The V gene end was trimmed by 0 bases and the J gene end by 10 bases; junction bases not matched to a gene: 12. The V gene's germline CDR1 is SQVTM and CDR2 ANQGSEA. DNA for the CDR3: TGCAGCGTTGAAGAAATACTAGCGGGAAAGCGCAGCGAGCAGTTCTTC. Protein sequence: CSVEEILAGKRSEQFF.

The CDR3 spells CASSATNEQFF. The CDR3 DNA reads as TGTGCCAGCAGCGCAACCAATGAGCAGTTCTTC. V and J are TRBV9 and TRBJ2-1, with D hard to call. CDR3 length: 11 amino acids. V gave up 3 bases and J gave up 6 bases, with 4 bases separating them. CDR1 and CDR2 (germline): SGDLS, YYNGEE.

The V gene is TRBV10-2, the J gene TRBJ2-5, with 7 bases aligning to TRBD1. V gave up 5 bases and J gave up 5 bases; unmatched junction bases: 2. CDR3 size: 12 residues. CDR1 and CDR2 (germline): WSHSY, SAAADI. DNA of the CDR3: TGCGCCAGCAGTACAGGGGTCGAGACCCAGTACTTC. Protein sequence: CASSTGVETQYF.

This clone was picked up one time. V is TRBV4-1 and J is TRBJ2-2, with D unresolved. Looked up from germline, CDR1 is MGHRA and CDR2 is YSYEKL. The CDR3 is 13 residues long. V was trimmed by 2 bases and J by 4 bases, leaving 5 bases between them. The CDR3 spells CASSQKTTGELFF. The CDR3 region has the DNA TGCGCCAGCAGCCAAAAAACCACCGGGGAGCTGTTTTTT.

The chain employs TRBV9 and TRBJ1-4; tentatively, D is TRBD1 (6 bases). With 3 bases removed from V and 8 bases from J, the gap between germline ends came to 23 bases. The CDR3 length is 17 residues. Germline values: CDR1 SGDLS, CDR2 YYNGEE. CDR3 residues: CASSETGTYGTREKLFF. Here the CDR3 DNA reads TGTGCCAGCAGCGAAACCGGGACATACGGGACCCGCGAAAAACTGTTTTTT.

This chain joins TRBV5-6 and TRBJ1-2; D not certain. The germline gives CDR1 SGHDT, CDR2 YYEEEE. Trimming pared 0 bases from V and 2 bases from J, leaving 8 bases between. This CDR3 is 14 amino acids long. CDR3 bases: TGTGCCAGCAGCTTGGGCGGGTCGAACTATGGCTACACCTTC. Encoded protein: CASSLGGSNYGYTF.

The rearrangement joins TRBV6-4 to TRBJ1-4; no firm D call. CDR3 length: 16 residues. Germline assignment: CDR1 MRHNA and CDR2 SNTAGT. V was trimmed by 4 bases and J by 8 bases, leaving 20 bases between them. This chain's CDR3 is CASSVVSGRAREKLFF. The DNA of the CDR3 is TGTGCCAGCAGTGTAGTGTCTGGAAGGGCGCGGGAAAAACTGTTTTTT.

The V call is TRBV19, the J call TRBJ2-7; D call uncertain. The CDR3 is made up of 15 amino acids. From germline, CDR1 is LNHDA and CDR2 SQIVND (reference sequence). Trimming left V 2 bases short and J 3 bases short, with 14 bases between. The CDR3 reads CASSILPLPNYEQYF. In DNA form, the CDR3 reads TGTGCCAGTAGTATACTACCCCTACCTAACTACGAGCAGTACTTC.

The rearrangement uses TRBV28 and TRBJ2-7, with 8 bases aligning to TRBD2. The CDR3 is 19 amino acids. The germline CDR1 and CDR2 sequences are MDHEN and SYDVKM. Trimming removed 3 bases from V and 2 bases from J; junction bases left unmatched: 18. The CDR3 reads CASSLRLESLGTSPYEQYF. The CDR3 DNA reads TGTGCCAGCAGTTTGCGTTTGGAGTCGTTGGGGACTAGTCCCTACGAGCAGTACTTC.

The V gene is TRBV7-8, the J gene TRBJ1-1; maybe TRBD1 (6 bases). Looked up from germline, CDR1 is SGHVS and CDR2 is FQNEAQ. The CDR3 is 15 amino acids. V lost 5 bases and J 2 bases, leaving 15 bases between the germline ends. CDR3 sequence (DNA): TGTGCCAGCAGCACACGAACAGGGCTTAACACTGAAGCTTTCTTT. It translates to CASSTRTGLNTEAFF.

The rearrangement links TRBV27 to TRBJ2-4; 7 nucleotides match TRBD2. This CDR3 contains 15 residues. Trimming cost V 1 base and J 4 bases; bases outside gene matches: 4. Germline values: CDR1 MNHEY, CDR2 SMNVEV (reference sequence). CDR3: CASSLYTGGKNIQYF. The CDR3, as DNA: TGTGCCAGCAGTTTATATACGGGGGGTAAAAACATTCAGTACTTC.

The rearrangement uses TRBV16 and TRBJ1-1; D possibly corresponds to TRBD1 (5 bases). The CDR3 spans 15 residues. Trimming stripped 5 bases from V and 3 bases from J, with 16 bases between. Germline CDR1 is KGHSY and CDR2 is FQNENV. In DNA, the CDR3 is TGTGCCAGCAGCTTGGACGGACTGGGGGACACTGAAGCTTTCTTT. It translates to CASSLDGLGDTEAFF.